Below are 3 T cell receptor beta chains sequenced from a single sample in a study of blood T cells in healthy people across ages. Using a J-beta primer mix together with a sample-barcoded 5' primer, a second PCR was run for roughly 7 to 11 cycles. A single record per CDR3 protein comes from TCRdb applying MiXCR to the 5' RACE reads. This sample carries around 870,000 distinct CDR3 sequences, roughly 26% of them seen once, and the ten largest clones take roughly a sixth. The sequenced sample was blood. These receptors were taken from a woman of 80 years or more in good health.

This clonotype has more than one count but fewer than ten. This chain joins TRBV21-1 and TRBJ2-3. TRBV21-1 is listed as a pseudogene. This CDR3 spans 14 amino acids. The CDR3 DNA reads as TGTGCCAGCAGCAAAGAGAAGCGCACAGATACGCAGTATTTT. It encodes CASSKEKRTDTQYF.

The chain recombines TRBV29-1 with TRBJ1-3; D is perhaps TRBD1 (5 bases). V lost 4 bases to trimming and J lost 4 bases, with 14 bases between them. The CDR3 has 14 residues. Germline values: CDR1 SQVTM, CDR2 ANQGSEA. This chain's CDR3 is CSVVWQGKGNTIYF. CDR3 sequence (DNA): TGCAGCGTTGTGTGGCAGGGTAAAGGAAACACCATATATTTT.

Concerning this clonotype: Sequence at one end of the junction differs from germline and may be a read error. The chain combines TRBV3-1 with TRBJ2-3; D unclear. The CDR3 covers 15 residues. From germline, CDR1 is LGHDT and CDR2 YNNKEL (reference sequence). CDR3 residues: CAGSQAGTSTDTQYF. DNA of the CDR3: TGTGCCGGCAGCCAAGCTGGCACTAGCACAGATACGCAGTATTTT.